One sample yielded the 32 T cell receptor beta chains listed below, sequenced in a study of cytomegalovirus exposure and HLA in healthy donors. Method: immunoSEQ multiplex PCR; TCRdb's copy keeps in-frame clones and lacks some. Of approximately 140,000 clones in the sample, about 90% are singletons; the top ten hold just under 3%. Material for sequencing was PBMCs. These receptors all come from a young man in good health and CMV-seronegative.

This chain joins TRBV5-4 and TRBJ2-1; D is possibly TRBD2 (6 bases). Germline values: CDR1 SGHNT, CDR2 YYREEE (reference sequence). The CDR3 extends over 17 amino acids. V shed 4 bases and J shed 7 bases, with 24 bases lying between them. CDR3 DNA: TGTGCCAGCAGCCCCCCGTCGGGAGTAAGAGTAGGGAATGAGCAGTTCTTC. The encoded protein is CASSPPSGVRVGNEQFF. The full variable domain, with the rest looked up from reference TRBV5-4 and TRBJ2-1, is ETGVTQSPTHLIKTRGQQVTLRCSSQSGHNTVSWYQQALGQGPQFIFQYYREEENGRGNFPPRFSGLQFPNYSSELNVNALELDDSALYLCASSPPSGVRVGNEQFFGPGTRLTVL.

The chain is built from TRBV5-1 and TRBJ1-1; D may be TRBD1 (5 bases). There are 15 residues in the CDR3. Trimming removed 1 base from V and 3 bases from J, with 13 bases in between. Germline V lookup: CDR1 SGHRS, CDR2 YFSETQ. Here the CDR3 DNA reads TGCGCCAGCAGCTTGTCAGGGCGGCTGGACACTGAAGCTTTCTTT. It is translated as CASSLSGRLDTEAFF.

V and J are TRBV2 and TRBJ1-4, with 7 bases lining up with TRBD1. J gave up 3 bases and V 5 bases, and 9 bases lay outside the gene matches. The length of the CDR3 is 16 residues. Germline V gene lookup returns CDR1 SNHLY and CDR2 FYNNEI. The chain's CDR3 is CASSRNPTGSNEKLFF. The CDR3 DNA sequence: TGTGCCAGCAGTCGGAATCCGACAGGGTCTAATGAAAAACTGTTTTTT.

Turning to this clone: It is likely a read error, because the conserved phenylalanine at the end of the CDR3 is missing. Because the CDR3's place on the DNA is in doubt, the DNA is left out and the CDR3 is given as listed by TCRdb. This chain uses TRBV6-6 with TRBJ2-7; TRBD1, the table's D call, lacks a check against the DNA. The CDR3 is 12 residues long, ends included. CDR1 and CDR2 (germline): MNHNY, SVGAGI (reference sequence). CDR3 sequence reads: CASSGSDRGLSL.

This clone was detected a few times. The CDR3 here is CASIWRGTANYGYTF. In nucleotides, the CDR3 is TGTGCCAGCATCTGGAGGGGGACAGCTAACTATGGCTACACCTTC. The rearrangement joins TRBV2 to TRBJ1-2; 7 bases agree with TRBD1. After removal of 7 bases from V and 0 bases from J, the junction contained 8 bases not matched to a gene. Looked up from germline, CDR1 is SNHLY and CDR2 is FYNNEI. The CDR3 covers 15 residues.

The V gene is TRBV11-2, the J gene TRBJ2-3, with TRBD1 identical over 8 bases. CDR1 and CDR2 from the germline V gene are SGHAT and FQNNGV. The length of the CDR3 is 15 residues. V was pared by 1 base and J by 4 bases, with 4 bases of the junction left unmatched. CDR3 DNA sequence: TGTGCCAGCAGCTTAGGGACAGGGTTCCCAGATACGCAGTATTTT. Amino acid sequence: CASSLGTGFPDTQYF. Based on the CDR3 plus reference TRBV11-2 and TRBJ2-3, the full variable domain is EAGVAQSPRYKIIEKRQSVAFWCNPISGHATLYWYQQILGQGPKLLIQFQNNGVVDDSQLPKDRFSAERLKGVDSTLKIQPAKLEDSAVYLCASSLGTGFPDTQYFGPGTRLTVL.

This chain joins TRBV10-3 and TRBJ1-5, with 7 bases that match TRBD1. The CDR3 loop spans 15 amino acids. Per germline, CDR1 ENHRY and CDR2 SYGVKD. J lost 4 bases, V lost 0 bases, and 3 bases had no gene match. CDR3 DNA: TGTGCCATCAGTGAGTCCGGGACAGTTAATCAGCCCCAGCATTTT. It yields the protein CAISESGTVNQPQHF.

The chain is built from TRBV10-2 and TRBJ2-5, with 8 bases that match TRBD1. V was pared by 3 bases and J by 6 bases, with 12 bases of the junction left unmatched. CDR3 size: 16 residues. The germline V gene encodes CDR1 WSHSY and CDR2 SAAADI. For the CDR3, the DNA is TGCGCCAGCAGTGAATGGATACCGGGACAGGAGAAGACCCAGTACTTC. It yields the protein CASSEWIPGQEKTQYF.

This sequence joins TRBV5-1 and TRBJ2-2; TRBD2 is a possible D gene (7 bases). Trimming took off 0 bases at V and 3 bases at J, with 9 bases between the two ends. Germline lookup yields CDR1 SGHRS and CDR2 YFSETQ. The CDR3 consists of 15 residues. CDR3 DNA sequence: TGCGCCAGCAGCTTGGAGGGGGGGTACACCGGGGAGCTGTTTTTT. Translation: CASSLEGGYTGELFF.

The V gene is TRBV6-6, the J gene TRBJ1-1, with D tentatively TRBD1 (6 bases). Per germline, CDR1 MNHNY and CDR2 SVGAGI (reference sequence). The CDR3 contains 15 residues. V lost 0 bases to trimming and J lost 5 bases, with 13 bases between them. Written as DNA, the CDR3 is TGTGCCAGCAGTTACTCGAGCAGGGGAGAGACTGAAGCTTTCTTT. This codes for CASSYSSRGETEAFF.

This chain joins TRBV9 and TRBJ2-7, with D possibly being TRBD2 (6 bases). This CDR3 contains 14 residues. Germline CDR1 SGDLS, CDR2 YYNGEE. V was cut by 4 bases and J by 0 bases, with 11 bases left in between. CDR3 DNA: TGTGCCAGCAGCTCGGGCGGGGCCTCCTACGAGCAGTACTTC. It specifies CASSSGGASYEQYF.

CDR3 loop: CASSQAGYGYTF. CDR3 nucleotide sequence: TGTGCCAGTAGCCAGGCCGGCTATGGCTACACCTTC. The rearrangement joins TRBV19 to TRBJ1-2; D gene ambiguous. V was trimmed by 6 bases and J by 4 bases, leaving 9 bases between them. Germline loops: CDR1 LNHDA, CDR2 SQIVND (reference sequence). There are 12 residues in the CDR3.

This clone has a single count. This rearrangement joins TRBV18 to TRBJ1-5, with TRBD1 identical over 7 bases. CDR1 and CDR2 from the germline V gene are KGHSH and LQKENI. The CDR3 length is 20 residues. The V gene end was trimmed by 3 bases and the J gene end by 0 bases; junction bases not matched to a gene: 17. The CDR3 protein is CASSPGSFRGRTTSNQPQHF. The CDR3 nucleotides read TGTGCCAGCTCACCGGGGTCGTTTAGGGGGCGGACTACTAGCAATCAGCCCCAGCATTTT.

V usage is TRBV27 and J usage is TRBJ2-7; D remains ambiguous. Trimming removed 8 bases at V and 4 bases at J, with 15 bases between. There are 13 residues in the CDR3. Per the germline V gene, CDR1 is MNHEY and CDR2 is SMNVEV (reference sequence). The CDR3 spells CASRPLEEYEQYF. The CDR3, as DNA: TGTGCCAGCCGCCCTCTAGAGGAATACGAGCAGTACTTC.

This clone was detected only a few times. The chain employs TRBV18 and TRBJ2-1, with TRBD2 matching 9 bases. Germline CDR1 is KGHSH and CDR2 is LQKENI. V shed 3 bases and J 2 bases; nucleotides not matched to a gene: 2. CDR3 length: 15 amino acids. CDR3 nucleotide sequence: TGTGCCAGCTCACCGGGACTAGCAGCCTACAATGAGCAGTTCTTC. Protein sequence: CASSPGLAAYNEQFF.

This chain joins TRBV5-1 and TRBJ2-3; 9 bases map to TRBD1. CDR3 length: 16 residues. CDR1 and CDR2 from the germline V gene are SGHRS and YFSETQ. V lost 7 bases, J lost 2 bases, and 11 bases stayed unmatched. The CDR3 spells CASSFRGTGFTDTQYF. In DNA, the CDR3 is TGCGCCAGCTCCTTTAGGGGGACAGGGTTCACAGATACGCAGTATTTT.

The rearrangement links TRBV7-9 to TRBJ2-7; 10 bases are a match to TRBD1. V was pared by 1 base and J by 5 bases, with 5 bases of the junction left unmatched. The CDR3 has 15 residues. Germline loops: CDR1 SEHNR, CDR2 FQNEAQ (reference sequence). The chain's CDR3 is CASSLVSGTGDEQYF. The CDR3, as DNA: TGTGCCAGCAGCTTAGTTTCTGGGACAGGGGACGAGCAGTACTTC.

The chain combines TRBV6-5 with TRBJ2-7; 7 bases agree with TRBD1. CDR3 size: 13 residues. Trimming at V came to 5 bases and at J to 3 bases, leaving 4 bases not matched to a gene. Germline values: CDR1 MNHEY, CDR2 SVGAGI. The CDR3 sequence: CASSHRDSYEQYF. CDR3 in DNA: TGTGCCAGCAGTCACCGGGACAGCTACGAGCAGTACTTC.

The rearrangement joins TRBV19 to TRBJ1-1; TRBD1 might be the D (5 bases). The CDR3 consists of 12 residues. Germline V gene lookup returns CDR1 LNHDA and CDR2 SQIVND (reference sequence). The V gene lost 5 bases and the J gene lost 6 bases, with 10 bases spanning the gap. The CDR3 DNA reads as TGTGCCAGTAGTCAGGGCTTCGCTGAAGCTTTCTTT. Protein: CASSQGFAEAFF.

This rearrangement joins TRBV11-2 to TRBJ1-2; D remains unclear. This CDR3 comprises 14 residues. Germline lookup yields CDR1 SGHAT and CDR2 FQNNGV. The V end lost 2 bases, the J end lost 1 base, and 8 bases lay between the germline ends. CDR3 coding DNA: TGTGCCAGCAGCTTAAACGGGGATAACTATGGCTACACCTTC. This gives the protein CASSLNGDNYGYTF.

The chain couples TRBV27 to TRBJ1-2, with TRBD1 matching 8 bases. This CDR3 comprises 14 residues. Germline V gene lookup returns CDR1 MNHEY and CDR2 SMNVEV (reference sequence). V lost 6 bases to trimming and J lost 4 bases; unmatched junction nucleotides: 7. The CDR3 DNA follows: TGTGCCAGCAGCCCGACAGGGGCGCCCTATGGCTACACCTTC. Translation: CASSPTGAPYGYTF.

The chain couples TRBV19 to TRBJ2-7, with D perhaps TRBD1 (5 bases). Trimming stripped 3 bases from V and 2 bases from J, with 11 bases between. The CDR3 is made up of 14 amino acids. Germline CDR1 reads LNHDA; CDR2 reads SQIVND (reference sequence). The CDR3 loop reads CASSIPGLPYEQYF. In DNA, the CDR3 is TGTGCCAGTAGTATTCCAGGGTTGCCCTACGAGCAGTACTTC.

The gene calls are TRBV5-8 and TRBJ2-1, with 8 bases that match TRBD2. The CDR3 is 14 residues long. The trim removed 6 bases at V and 7 bases at J, leaving 9 bases unmatched. Germline lookup yields CDR1 SGHTS and CDR2 YDEGEE. The CDR3 here is CASNRGGHRNEQFF. The CDR3 nucleotides read TGTGCCAGCAATCGGGGGGGCCATAGGAATGAGCAGTTCTTC.

The chain employs TRBV6-1 and TRBJ2-3, with D unclear. Trimming cost V 8 bases and J 0 bases, with 9 bases left between them. Germline loops: CDR1 MNHNS, CDR2 SASEGT. The CDR3 contains 13 residues. Here the CDR3 DNA reads TGTGCCAGCGAGGCCTCTAGCACAGATACGCAGTATTTT. Its protein product is CASEASSTDTQYF.

The V and J genes are TRBV28 and TRBJ2-2; tentatively, D is TRBD1 (6 bases). CDR3 length: 14 amino acids. Germline assignment: CDR1 MDHEN and CDR2 SYDVKM. V was shortened by 6 bases and J by 4 bases, with 12 bases between the two germline ends. CDR3 region: CASSSGQSTGELFF. In DNA, the CDR3 is TGTGCCAGCAGCTCCGGACAGTCCACCGGGGAGCTGTTTTTT.

CDR3 loop: CASSQGSNFNQPQHF. The CDR3, as DNA: TGCGCCAGCAGCCAAGGTAGTAACTTCAATCAGCCCCAGCATTTT. The genes are TRBV4-1 and TRBJ1-5, with no clear D. V was cut by 1 base and J by 3 bases, with 10 bases left in between. The CDR3 is 15 residues long. Per the germline V gene, CDR1 is MGHRA and CDR2 is YSYEKL.

J is TRBJ2-1 and V is TRBV5-6; 9 nucleotides agree with TRBD1. CDR1 and CDR2 (germline): SGHDT, YYEEEE. After removal of 3 bases from V and 7 bases from J, the junction contained 8 bases not matched to a gene. CDR3 length equals 15 residues. The CDR3 is CASSWDGQGFNEQFF. In nucleotides, the CDR3 is TGTGCCAGCAGCTGGGACGGACAGGGGTTTAATGAGCAGTTCTTC.

The V and J genes are TRBV7-6 and TRBJ2-7, with 9 bases identical to TRBD2. This CDR3 is 15 amino acids long. V lost 1 base, J lost 8 bases, and 9 bases stayed unmatched. CDR1 SGHVS and CDR2 FNYEAQ come from the germline V gene. The CDR3 sequence: CASSLEGLAGKKQYF. The CDR3 region has the DNA TGTGCCAGCAGCTTAGAGGGACTAGCCGGGAAGAAGCAGTACTTC.

This chain links TRBV9 with TRBJ2-4; D may be TRBD2 (6 bases). The length of the CDR3 is 15 residues. V lost 1 base to trimming and J lost 6 bases, with 14 bases between them. Looked up from germline, CDR1 is SGDLS and CDR2 is YYNGEE. CDR3 nucleotides: TGTGCCAGCAGCGTATTGGGCGGGGCAGGAAACATTCAGTACTTC. Residues: CASSVLGGAGNIQYF.

V and J are TRBV5-6 and TRBJ2-7; D not resolved. Germline values: CDR1 SGHDT, CDR2 YYEEEE. The CDR3 length is 11 residues. V was clipped by 1 base and J by 6 bases, with 5 bases between them. The CDR3 DNA follows: TGTGCCAGCAGCTTGACAGCCGAGCAGTACTTC. This encodes CASSLTAEQYF.

This clone was counted a few times. This sequence joins TRBV27 and TRBJ1-5; 7 bases line up with TRBD1. There are 14 residues in the CDR3. V lost 6 bases and J lost 4; bases outside the gene matches: 6. In germline, CDR1 is MNHEY, CDR2 SMNVEV (reference sequence). Here the CDR3 DNA reads TGTGCCAGCAGACCGGGACAGCCTAATCAGCCCCAGCATTTT. As protein: CASRPGQPNQPQHF.

The J gene is TRBJ2-2, the V gene TRBV2, with D uncertain. The germline V gene encodes CDR1 SNHLY and CDR2 FYNNEI. Trimming removed 0 bases at V and 4 bases at J, with 12 bases between. The CDR3 spans 16 residues. This CDR3 reads CASSEAGFLGTGELFF. In nucleotides, the CDR3 is TGTGCCAGCAGTGAAGCCGGGTTTTTGGGCACCGGGGAGCTGTTTTTT.